The clone carrying this TCR beta chain has ten or more counts. Antigen unknown. The data originate from a study of T-cell reconstitution after alpha-beta-depleted transplantation in children. Study-wide points: By about two months after transplant, alpha-beta T cells reportedly arose from several hundred graft clones that had expanded.

The TCRbeta library incorporated unique molecular identifiers. Each CDR3 protein gets one entry after TCRdb re-called the PCR reads with MiXCR. Of around 30,000 distinct CDR3 sequences detected, under 6.5% appear once; the ten largest clones hold more than 20%. The material was peripheral blood, obtained 60 days after TCRalphabeta/CD19-depleted stem cell transplant. The clonotype originates from a child under two years old who had a stem cell transplant for acute myeloid leukemia, so the T cells may come from the graft donor.

The CDR3 sequence is CATAPASGGAGELFF. The CDR3 DNA is TGTGCCACCGCCCCAGCTAGCGGGGGGGCCGGGGAGCTGTTTTTT. The chain joins TRBV27 to TRBJ2-2; 12 bases are a match to TRBD2. CDR1 MNHEY and CDR2 SMNVEV come from the germline V gene (reference sequence). V trimming: 10 bases; J trimming: 6 bases; junction bases outside the gene matches: 9. This CDR3 spans 15 amino acids.